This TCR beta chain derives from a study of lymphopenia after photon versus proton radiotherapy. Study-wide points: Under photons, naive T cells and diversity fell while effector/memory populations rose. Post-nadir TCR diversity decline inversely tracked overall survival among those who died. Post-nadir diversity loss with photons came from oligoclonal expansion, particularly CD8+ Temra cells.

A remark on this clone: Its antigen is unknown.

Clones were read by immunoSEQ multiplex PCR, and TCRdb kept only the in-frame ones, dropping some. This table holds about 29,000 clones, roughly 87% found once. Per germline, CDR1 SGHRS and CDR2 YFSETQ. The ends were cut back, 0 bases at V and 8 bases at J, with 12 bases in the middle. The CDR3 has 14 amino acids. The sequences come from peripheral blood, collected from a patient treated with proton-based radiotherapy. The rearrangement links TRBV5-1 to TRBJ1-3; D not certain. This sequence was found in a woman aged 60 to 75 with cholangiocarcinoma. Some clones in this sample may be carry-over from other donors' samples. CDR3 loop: CASSLDSGEDTIYF. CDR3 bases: TGCGCCAGCAGCTTGGATTCCGGGGAGGACACCATATATTTT.